A selection of T cell receptor beta chains follows, all from one sample in a study of patients and donors after allogeneic stem cell transplantation. MiXCR was run by TCRdb on the RT-PCR reads, yielding one entry per CDR3 protein. The sample consists of roughly 880,000 distinct CDR3 sequences, under 20% of them appearing once. Specimen: blood, either unsorted or a sorted T cell fraction (not recorded which). These receptors came from a human donor who was either an allogeneic HSCT recipient or a stem cell or donor lymphocyte infusion donor (not recorded which). It is not recorded whose cells these are; they may come from a transplant donor. Each CDR3 is given with its conserved first and last residue. The D gene is left open where the match is weak. A row's size may be missing; if present it is once, few, many or a size class.

D gene,J gene,clone size,V gene,CDR3 DNA,CDR3 protein
.,TRBJ1-4,few,TRBV7-9,TGTGCCAGCAGCCCGGGACGGCGATCTGATGAAAAACTGTTTTTT,CASSPGRRSDEKLFF
TRBD2,TRBJ2-1,.,TRBV28,TGTGCCAGCATCAGAGGCGGGGGATCCTACAATGAGCAGTTCTTC,CASIRGGGSYNEQFF
.,TRBJ1-2,.,TRBV4-1,TGCGCCAGCAGCCCGTCATGGGAGGGTACTATCTATGGCTACACCTTC,CASSPSWEGTIYGYTF
TRBD2,TRBJ2-7,.,TRBV3-1,TGTGCCAGCAGCCCGAGACGAAGTAGCGGGGGCTACGAGCAGTACTTC,CASSPRRSSGGYEQYF
.,TRBJ1-1,.,TRBV6-5,TGTGCCAGCAGTTCCTCCTGGGACATAATGAACACTGAAGCTTTCTTT,CASSSSWDIMNTEAFF
.,TRBJ2-2,.,TRBV3-1,TGTGCCAGCAGCCAAGAGAGGGGCAGGGGAGGCACCGGGGAGCTGTTTTTT,CASSQERGRGGTGELFF
.,TRBJ2-7,.,TRBV3-1,TGTGCCAGCAGCCAAGAGTTACGGTCCTACGAGCAGTACTTC,CASSQELRSYEQYF
.,TRBJ2-3,few,TRBV20-1,TGCAGTGCTTCTTCCGGGACCCTCATGGATACGCAGTATTTT,CSASSGTLMDTQYF
TRBD2,TRBJ2-1,.,TRBV5-1,TGCGCCAGCAGCTCGCTGCGACTAGCCCGATCCAACCACAATGAGCAGTTCTTC,CASSSLRLARSNHNEQFF
TRBD1,TRBJ2-3,few,TRBV15,TGTGCCACCAGCAGAGATCAATCAGGCAGGGGGCTATCTGATACGCAGTATTTT,CATSRDQSGRGLSDTQYF
TRBD1,TRBJ2-3,few,TRBV7-3,TGTGCCAGCAGCTTAGGGGGCAGGGGGCGAAGCACAGATACGCAGTATTTT,CASSLGGRGRSTDTQYF
.,TRBJ1-1,.,TRBV5-4,TGTGCCAGCAGCGGACGGGGGGTCTCGAACACTGAAGCTTTCTTT,CASSGRGVSNTEAFF
TRBD2,TRBJ2-3,few,TRBV20-1,TGCAGTGCTAGACCACTGGGACTAGCGTTTCCGTATTTT,CSARPLGLAFPYF
.,TRBJ2-7,.,TRBV7-8,TGTGCCAGCAGCTTGAAAACCCGGGACGGGCCTGAGCAGTACTTC,CASSLKTRDGPEQYF
.,TRBJ2-1,few,TRBV20-1,TGCAGTGCTACATTCGACCCCCTTAAGGACAATGAGCAGTTCTTC,CSATFDPLKDNEQFF
.,TRBJ2-3,few,TRBV20-1,TGCAGTGCTAGAGATAGGGGAAGGTCATTTGGCACAGATACGCAGTATTTT,CSARDRGRSFGTDTQYF
TRBD1,TRBJ1-1,.,TRBV9,TGTGCCAGCAGCGACAGGGGGCTAGGCAGGGCGAACACTGAAGCTTTCTTT,CASSDRGLGRANTEAFF
TRBD2,TRBJ2-1,few,TRBV7-2,TGTGCCAGCAGCCCCGGATGGGGGGGGAGGTTCTTC,CASSPGWGGRFF
.,TRBJ1-2,few,TRBV25-1,TGTGCCAGCACTCGAGGGGAGGGAGGTAGCTATGGCTACACCTTC,CASTRGEGGSYGYTF
.,TRBJ2-1,few,TRBV14,TGTGCCAGCAGCCAAGTTTCGAGTTGGGACCACAATGAGCAGTTCTTC,CASSQVSSWDHNEQFF
TRBD1,TRBJ2-7,.,TRBV27,TGTGCCAGCATAAGACAGGGGGCTTGGGAGCAGTACTTC,CASIRQGAWEQYF
.,TRBJ1-4,few,TRBV12-3/TRBV12-4,TGTGCCAGCAGTTTGGCAAGGGGCCAAAAACTGTTTTTT,CASSLARGQKLFF
.,TRBJ2-5,once,TRBV11-1,TGTGCCAGCAGCTTATTGACGGGGTTCGGTGAGACCCAGTACTTC,CASSLLTGFGETQYF
.,TRBJ1-2,many,TRBV10-3,TGTGCCGTAGATGGTCCTCCCTACACCTTC,CAVDGPPYTF
.,TRBJ2-1,few,TRBV12-3/TRBV12-4,TGTGCCAGCAGCACCTCCGAAACACTCCCCTACAATGAGCAGTTCTTC,CASSTSETLPYNEQFF
.,TRBJ2-3,.,TRBV9,TGTGCCAGCAGCGTACCCGTTGCGGCAGGGGGCACAGATACGCAGTATTTT,CASSVPVAAGGTDTQYF
.,TRBJ2-7,.,TRBV6-1,TGTGCCAGCGGCCGGGACAGGGGGTTTAGCGGGAGGTCCTACGAGCAGTACTTC,CASGRDRGFSGRSYEQYF
.,TRBJ2-3,.,TRBV9,TGTGCCAGCAGCGTAGGCGAACCGGATACGCAGTATTTT,CASSVGEPDTQYF
TRBD2,TRBJ2-1,few,TRBV12-3/TRBV12-4,TGTGCCAGCATTCAGCGGGGGGGGGTGGGCAATGAGCAGTTCTTC,CASIQRGGVGNEQFF
.,TRBJ1-6,.,TRBV21-1,TGTGCCAGCAGCAACGGGGAGGACCATTCACCCCTCCACTTT,CASSNGEDHSPLHF
.,TRBJ2-1,few,TRBV7-9,TGTGCCAGCAGTTCCAGACCCCAGGCGGGGAACCCCAATGAGCAGTTCTTC,CASSSRPQAGNPNEQFF
.,TRBJ2-5,few,TRBV6-5,TGTGCCAGCAGTTACTCGATCGGCCGGGGACAAGAGACCCAGTACTTC,CASSYSIGRGQETQYF
TRBD2,TRBJ2-1,.,TRBV6-5,TGTGCCAGCAGTTACTTCCGGACTAGCGGGATCAATGAGCAGTTCTTC,CASSYFRTSGINEQFF
TRBD2,TRBJ2-7,.,TRBV10-3,TGTGCCACCAGCACGAAGCGGGAGGTCCACGAGCAGTACTTC,CATSTKREVHEQYF
.,TRBJ2-5,.,TRBV2,TGTGCCAGCAGTGAAGCGTGGTCCGGGTCCCGGGAGACCCAGTACTTC,CASSEAWSGSRETQYF
TRBD2,TRBJ2-1,many,TRBV12-3/TRBV12-4,TGTGCCAGCAGTCTGACTAGCGGGAGGAGGGTTTCCTACAATGAGCAGTTCTTC,CASSLTSGRRVSYNEQFF
.,TRBJ2-2,many,TRBV12-3/TRBV12-4,TGTGCCAGCAGTTTAGGGGGGGGGCCGAGGACCGGGGAGCTGTTTTTT,CASSLGGGPRTGELFF
TRBD1,TRBJ2-7,many,TRBV20-1,TGCAGTGCTAGAGACAGACAGGGTCTCGACTACGAGCAGTACTTC,CSARDRQGLDYEQYF
.,TRBJ2-7,many,TRBV24-1,TGTGCCACCATATTCGGACAGAGTGCCTACGAGCAGTACTTC,CATIFGQSAYEQYF
.,TRBJ2-3,.,TRBV14,TGTGCCAGCAGCCATCAGGGCTCAGCCACAGATACGCAGTATTTT,CASSHQGSATDTQYF
.,TRBJ1-6,few,TRBV29-1,TGCAGCGTTTACCTTTTTTCACCCCTCCACTTT,CSVYLFSPLHF
TRBD2,TRBJ2-2,.,TRBV7-6,TGTGCCAGCAGCTTCGGACTAGCGGGCACTCCGAACACCGGGGAGCTGTTTTTT,CASSFGLAGTPNTGELFF
.,TRBJ2-3,.,TRBV30,TGTGCCTGGGGCGGACTATACACAGATACGCAGTATTTT,CAWGGLYTDTQYF
.,TRBJ1-1,few,TRBV5-1,TGCGCCAGCAGCTTGGTCGGCGGGGGACACACTGAAGCTTTCTTT,CASSLVGGGHTEAFF
.,TRBJ2-5,few,TRBV27,TGTGCCAGCAGGTCTGGCGGGGCTGACCAAGAGACCCAGTACTTC,CASRSGGADQETQYF
TRBD1,TRBJ2-2,few,TRBV3-1,TGTGCCAGCAGCCCTCAGGGACAGCCTGGGGAGCTGTTTTTT,CASSPQGQPGELFF
TRBD1,TRBJ2-5,.,TRBV5-6,TGTGCCAGCGGCAGGACAGGGAGGGAGACCCAGTACTTC,CASGRTGRETQYF
TRBD1,TRBJ1-1,few,TRBV29-1,TGCAGCGTACGACAGGGGGACACTGAAGCTTTCTTT,CSVRQGDTEAFF
.,TRBJ2-7,few,TRBV20-1,TGCAGTGCTAGGTCCGGGGGGCCCTACGAGCAGTACTTC,CSARSGGPYEQYF
.,TRBJ1-3,.,TRBV20-1,TGCAGTGCTAGCACGGGGGGCCAAGGAAACACCATATATTTT,CSASTGGQGNTIYF
.,TRBJ2-3,.,TRBV13,TGTGCCAGCAGCCTGAAACTTTCGACAGGGCGGGGGAATACGCAGTATTTT,CASSLKLSTGRGNTQYF